This T cell receptor beta chain was identified during a study of cytomegalovirus exposure and HLA in healthy donors. Findings and caveats of the study: Most TCRs appeared rarely, but some public TCRs recurred in many donors. In a later analysis, an Asian-associated ancestry cluster reportedly showed fewer N-insertions than the approximately 700-donor mean. Cytomegalovirus association was assigned to over 150 TCR beta chains.

This CDR3 has 13 amino acids. Trimming removed 3 bases at V and 4 bases at J, with 9 bases between. The germline V gene encodes CDR1 SNHLY and CDR2 FYNNEI. This PCR relied on a set of 60 Vbeta primers and 13 Jbeta primers. As handled by the study authors: Later, 65 million to 85 million unique TCR beta chains were counted in an analysis, and approximately 9.9 million of them were shared. Data came from immunoSEQ multiplex PCR; TCRdb stores just in-frame clones and leaves some out. D and trimming come from the DNA, and the V and J calls and clone size come from that table. The table has roughly 120,000 clones, around 77% seen once. Turning to this clone: Its matching antigen is unknown. The sample carries other DNA sequences with the same CDR3.

The source is a woman in her twenties or thirties in good health and CMV-seropositive. The J gene is TRBJ1-1, the V gene TRBV2, with D possibly matching TRBD1 (5 bases). The sequenced sample consisted of PBMCs. The CDR3, as DNA: TGTGCCAGCAGTGAGCAGGGAGGCACTGAAGCTTTCTTT. Amino acids: CASSEQGGTEAFF.